Shown below are 21 T cell receptor beta chains from a single sample sequenced in a study of blood T cell repertoires in COVID-19. Libraries were prepared by immunoSEQ multiplex PCR; TCRdb keeps only in-frame clonotypes and omits some of them. This sample carries roughly 150,000 clones, over 75% of them seen once, and the ten largest clones take around 5.1%. The source material was PBMCs or T cells enriched from blood (not recorded which). All receptors derive from a woman between 35 and 50 years old with acute COVID-19.

Note on this clone: Other DNA sequences in this sample translate to the same CDR3. The rearrangement links TRBV18 to TRBJ1-1; D ambiguous. The CDR3 covers 14 residues. CDR1 and CDR2 from the germline V gene are KGHSH and LQKENI. Trimming shortened V by 2 bases and J by 4 bases, and 11 bases separated the two germline ends. The CDR3, as DNA: TGTGCCAGCTCACCAGAGGTGGGTGGCACTGAAGCTTTCTTT. Translation gives CASSPEVGGTEAFF.

This clone was seen a few times. This chain links TRBV5-1 with TRBJ1-3, with D unclear. V dropped 2 bases and J dropped 0 bases, with 15 bases sitting between them. Looked up from germline, CDR1 is SGHRS and CDR2 is YFSETQ. The CDR3 loop spans 17 amino acids. The CDR3 DNA reads TGCGCCAGCAGCTTAACATGGACGGGGAGCTCTGGAAACACCATATATTTT. It is translated as CASSLTWTGSSGNTIYF.

The chain combines TRBV4-2 with TRBJ2-3, with a tentative D call TRBD2 (5 bases). The CDR3 contains 20 residues. Germline loops: CDR1 LGHNA, CDR2 YNFKEQ. V was cut by 1 base and J by 0 bases, with 23 bases left in between. DNA of the CDR3: TGTGCCAGCAGCCAAGTGGTTCGTGCGAGCGGAGCTCCTAGCACAGATACGCAGTATTTT. Its translation: CASSQVVRASGAPSTDTQYF.

DNA for the CDR3: TGTGCCAGCAGTTACTCGAGCGGGAGCACAGATACGCAGTATTTT. Its protein is CASSYSSGSTDTQYF. The chain is built from TRBV6-2 or TRBV6-3 and TRBJ2-3; D possibly corresponds to TRBD2 (6 bases). The CDR3 runs 15 residues. The germline V and J ends were trimmed by 0 bases and 0 bases, with 7 bases remaining between them. Germline values: CDR1 MNHEY, CDR2 SVGEGT.

The chain uses TRBV20-1 and TRBJ2-1; perhaps TRBD1 as D (5 bases). The CDR3 consists of 14 residues. V lost 3 bases to trimming and J lost 8 bases, with 17 bases between them. Germline lookup yields CDR1 DFQATT and CDR2 SNEGSKA (reference sequence). CDR3 nucleotide sequence: TGCAGTGCTAGTAGGGGTAGTTGGTCCGATGAGCAGTTCTTC. Translated: CSASRGSWSDEQFF.

The V gene is TRBV7-2, the J gene TRBJ2-1; D uncertain. The CDR3 covers 15 residues. Trimming took 0 bases from V and 3 from J, leaving 9 bases between them. Germline values: CDR1 SGHTA, CDR2 FQGNSA. The CDR3 sequence: CASSLALSFYNEQFF. For the CDR3, the DNA is TGTGCCAGCAGCTTAGCGCTGAGCTTCTACAATGAGCAGTTCTTC.

This CDR3 is CASSPLLAATTDTQYF. The CDR3 nucleotides read TGTGCCAGCAGCCCCCTCCTAGCCGCTACTACAGATACGCAGTATTTT. The rearrangement links TRBV14 to TRBJ2-3; maybe TRBD2 (5 bases). The CDR3 contains 16 residues. V lost 4 bases, J lost 3 bases, and 17 bases lay in between. Germline V gene sequence: CDR1 SGHDN, CDR2 FVKESK.

This clone was seen a few times. The chain links TRBV5-4 to TRBJ2-3, with 7 nucleotides matching TRBD1. V lost 4 bases and J lost 5; bases outside the gene matches: 10. The CDR3 length is 15 residues. The germline gives CDR1 SGHNT, CDR2 YYREEE (reference sequence). The CDR3 DNA follows: TGTGCCAGCAGCCGGAGTACAGGGGAAGGAGATACGCAGTATTTT. It translates to CASSRSTGEGDTQYF. The variable domain in full, completed from reference TRBV5-4 and TRBJ2-3, reads ETGVTQSPTHLIKTRGQQVTLRCSSQSGHNTVSWYQQALGQGPQFIFQYYREEENGRGNFPPRFSGLQFPNYSSELNVNALELDDSALYLCASSRSTGEGDTQYFGPGTRLTVL.

This clone was picked up one time. The J gene is TRBJ1-3, the V gene TRBV27, with unresolved D. The germline gives CDR1 MNHEY, CDR2 SMNVEV (reference sequence). CDR3 length equals 15 residues. Trimming stripped 5 bases from V and 0 bases from J, with 11 bases between. CDR3 residues: CASSNVRHSGNTIYF. The CDR3 region has the DNA TGTGCCAGCAGTAATGTCAGACACTCTGGAAACACCATATATTTT.

The V gene is TRBV6-5, the J gene TRBJ1-2; 7 bases line up with TRBD1. Germline values: CDR1 MNHEY, CDR2 SVGAGI. J was trimmed by 4 bases and V by 6 bases; bases with no gene match: 11. The CDR3 sequence is 15 residues long. The CDR3 is CASSPIPGQTYGYTF. CDR3 bases: TGTGCCAGCAGCCCAATCCCGGGACAGACCTATGGCTACACCTTC.

This chain joins TRBV15 and TRBJ1-1; TRBD1 agrees at 8 bases. The trim removed 10 bases at V and 3 bases at J, leaving 7 bases unmatched. CDR3 length equals 13 residues. Germline V gene lookup returns CDR1 LNHNV and CDR2 YYDKDF (reference sequence). The CDR3 region is CASRGQADTEAFF. Here the CDR3 DNA reads TGTGCCAGCCGGGGACAGGCAGACACTGAAGCTTTCTTT.

This clone was observed a few times. This sequence joins TRBV5-1 and TRBJ2-3; TRBD2 agrees at 14 bases. Trimming took 4 bases from V and 4 from J; bases not matched to a gene: 5. Germline CDR1 is SGHRS and CDR2 is YFSETQ. This CDR3 spans 16 amino acids. The CDR3 here is CASSAGTSGSADTQYF. The DNA for the CDR3 is TGCGCCAGCAGCGCCGGGACTAGCGGGAGTGCAGATACGCAGTATTTT.

The rearrangement joins TRBV19 to TRBJ1-3; D ambiguous. V lost 3 bases and J 0 bases, leaving 12 bases between the germline ends. Germline CDR1 reads LNHDA; CDR2 reads SQIVND (reference sequence). The CDR3 has 16 residues. Here the CDR3 reads CASSILRVGSGNTIYF. As DNA, the CDR3 is TGTGCCAGTAGTATTTTGAGGGTCGGCTCTGGAAACACCATATATTTT.

The rearrangement joins TRBV30 to TRBJ1-4; TRBD1 is a possible D gene (5 bases). This CDR3 spans 14 amino acids. Germline V gene data show CDR1 as GTSNPN and CDR2 as SVGIG (reference sequence). Trimming stripped 3 bases from V and 7 bases from J, with 15 bases between. In nucleotides, the CDR3 is TGTGCCTGGAGGATCGGGGGTATGGGTGAAAAACTGTTTTTT. Its protein product is CAWRIGGMGEKLFF.

Regarding this clone: The sample contains more than one DNA sequence encoding this CDR3. The CDR3: CASSLRLAGSTDTQYF. CDR3 nucleotide sequence: TGTGCCAGCAGCTTGAGACTAGCGGGTAGCACAGATACGCAGTATTTT. V is TRBV5-4 and J is TRBJ2-3; 10 nucleotides agree with TRBD2. J was trimmed by 0 bases and V by 1 base; bases with no gene match: 2. CDR1 and CDR2 (germline): SGHNT, YYREEE (reference sequence). This CDR3 is 16 amino acids long.

V and J are TRBV25-1 and TRBJ2-5, with TRBD1 as a possible D gene (5 bases). V was trimmed by 3 bases and J by 1 base, leaving 15 bases between them. This CDR3 comprises 16 residues. Germline assignment: CDR1 MGHDK and CDR2 SYGVNS. CDR3: CASSEDKGPLQETQYF. Here the CDR3 DNA reads TGTGCCAGCAGTGAGGATAAGGGGCCCCTCCAAGAGACCCAGTACTTC.

The V call is TRBV5-1, the J call TRBJ1-2; 10 bases map to TRBD1. Germline CDR1 reads SGHRS; CDR2 reads YFSETQ. The CDR3 runs to 16 residues. V shed 0 bases, J shed 5 bases, and the junction held 7 bases outside the gene matches. The CDR3, as DNA: TGCGCCAGCAGCTTGGGGGGACAGGGGAATATATATGGCTACACCTTC. Its translation is CASSLGGQGNIYGYTF.

The gene calls are TRBV7-8 and TRBJ2-1; 10 nucleotides align to TRBD2. V was pared by 5 bases and J by 1 base, with 8 bases of the junction left unmatched. CDR3 size: 17 residues. Germline V gene sequence: CDR1 SGHVS, CDR2 FQNEAQ. This CDR3 is CASSPSRTSGSYNEQFF. CDR3 coding DNA: TGTGCCAGCAGCCCCTCCCGGACTAGCGGTTCCTACAATGAGCAGTTCTTC.

The chain combines TRBV4-2 with TRBJ1-1; D call uncertain. CDR3 length: 15 amino acids. The V end lost 2 bases, the J end lost 6 bases, and 16 bases lay between the germline ends. CDR1 is LGHNA and CDR2 is YNFKEQ in the germline V gene. The CDR3 coding sequence is TGTGCCAGCAGCCAACAAGACGGGGAAGGAGCTGAAGCTTTCTTT. It specifies CASSQQDGEGAEAFF.

In its sample, this clone was seen once. The chain's CDR3 is CASYPGLAGAYEQYF. The DNA of the CDR3 is TGCGCCAGCTATCCCGGACTAGCGGGAGCGTACGAGCAGTACTTC. The chain carries TRBV10-2 and TRBJ2-7, with TRBD2 matching 13 bases. Looked up from germline, CDR1 is WSHSY and CDR2 is SAAADI. The CDR3 length is 15 residues. J was trimmed by 4 bases and V by 8 bases; bases with no gene match: 8.

This chain connects TRBV19 to TRBJ2-1; 7 nucleotides agree with TRBD2. CDR1 is LNHDA and CDR2 is SQIVND in the germline V gene (reference sequence). Trimming removed 7 bases from V and 9 bases from J; junction bases left unmatched: 9. The CDR3 runs 13 residues. CDR3 bases: TGTGCCAGTACTGGCGGGAGAAAGATTGAGCAGTTCTTC. Its protein product is CASTGGRKIEQFF.